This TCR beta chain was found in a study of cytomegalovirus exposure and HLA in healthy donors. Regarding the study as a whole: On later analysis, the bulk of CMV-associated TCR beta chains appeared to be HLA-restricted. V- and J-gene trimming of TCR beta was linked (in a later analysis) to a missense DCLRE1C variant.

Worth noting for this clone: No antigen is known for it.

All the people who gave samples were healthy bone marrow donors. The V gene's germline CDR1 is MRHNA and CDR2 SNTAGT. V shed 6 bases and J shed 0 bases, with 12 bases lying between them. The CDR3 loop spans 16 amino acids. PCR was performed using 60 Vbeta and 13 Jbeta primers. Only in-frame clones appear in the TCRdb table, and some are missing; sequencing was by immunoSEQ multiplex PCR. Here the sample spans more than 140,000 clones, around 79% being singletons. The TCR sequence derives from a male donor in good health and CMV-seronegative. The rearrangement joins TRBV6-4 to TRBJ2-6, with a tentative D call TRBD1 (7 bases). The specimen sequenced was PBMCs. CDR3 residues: CASSGGQSSGANVLTF. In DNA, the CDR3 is TGTGCCAGCAGCGGGGGACAGAGCTCTGGGGCCAACGTCCTGACTTTC.